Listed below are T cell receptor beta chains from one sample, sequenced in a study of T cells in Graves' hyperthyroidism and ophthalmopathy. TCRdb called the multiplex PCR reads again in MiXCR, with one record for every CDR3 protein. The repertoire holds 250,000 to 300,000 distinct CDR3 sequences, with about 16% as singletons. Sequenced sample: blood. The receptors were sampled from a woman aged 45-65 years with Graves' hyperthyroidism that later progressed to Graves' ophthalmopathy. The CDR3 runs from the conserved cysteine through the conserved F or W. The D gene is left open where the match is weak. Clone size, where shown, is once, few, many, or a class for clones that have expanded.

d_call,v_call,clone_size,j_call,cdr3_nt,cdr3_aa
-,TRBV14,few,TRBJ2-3,TGTGCCAGCAGCCAAGGTGCCGGCCGCACAGATACGCAGTATTTT,CASSQGAGRTDTQYF
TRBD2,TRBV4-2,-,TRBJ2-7,TGTGCCAGCAGCCAGCAAGAGGTCCTAGCGGGCGTCTACGAGCAGTACTTC,CASSQQEVLAGVYEQYF
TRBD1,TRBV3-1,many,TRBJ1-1,TGTGCCAGCAGCCAAGCGCACAGGGGGAATACTGAAGCTTTCTTT,CASSQAHRGNTEAFF
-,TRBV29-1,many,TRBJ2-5,TGCAGCGTTGCCCGCCAAGGGACCCAGTACTTC,CSVARQGTQYF
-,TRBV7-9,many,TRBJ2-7,TGTGCCAGCAGCTCCTCGGCCCGTCAGGAAGACGAGCAGTACTTC,CASSSSARQEDEQYF
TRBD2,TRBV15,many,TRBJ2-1,TGTGCCTCGACCCTGACTAGCGGGACCGGCAATGAGCAGTTCTTC,CASTLTSGTGNEQFF
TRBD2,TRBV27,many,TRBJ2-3,TGTGCCAGCAGTCCAGGACTAGCGGGAGTTACGCAGTATTTT,CASSPGLAGVTQYF
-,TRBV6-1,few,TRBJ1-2,TGTGCCAGCACCCCCGGGACGGCCGTAATTCGTAAACAACGGAAGACCTATGGCTACACCTTC,CASTPGTAVIRKQRKTYGYTF
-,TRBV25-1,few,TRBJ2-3,TGTGCCAGCAGTGATGTTGGGGGACCCGGCGATACGCAGTATTTT,CASSDVGGPGDTQYF
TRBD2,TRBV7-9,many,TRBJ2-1,TGTGCCAGCAGCTTACTGATTAGCGGGAGGGTTGTTGAGCAGTTCTTC,CASSLLISGRVVEQFF
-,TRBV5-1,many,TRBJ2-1,TGCGCCAGCAGCTTCAGAACCGGGACACCTGCCTACAATGAGCAGTTCTTC,CASSFRTGTPAYNEQFF
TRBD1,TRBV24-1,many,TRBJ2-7,TGTGCCACCAGTGATTTTGGGACAGGGGTCAACGAGCAGTACTTC,CATSDFGTGVNEQYF
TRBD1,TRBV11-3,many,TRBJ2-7,TGTGCCAGCAGCTTCCTGGACAGGGGGCTATACGAGCAGTACTTC,CASSFLDRGLYEQYF
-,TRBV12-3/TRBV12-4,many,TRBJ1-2,TGTGCCAGCAGTTCACTACGCAGGGCGGGATATGGCTACACCTTC,CASSSLRRAGYGYTF
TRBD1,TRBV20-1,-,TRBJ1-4,TGCAGTGCTAGAGGCCCGCGGACAGGTGGGGCTTATGAACTGTTTTTT,CSARGPRTGGAYELFF
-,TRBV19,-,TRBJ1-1,TGTGCCAGTACCCGCTTCTGGGGCCTCATCCAGAACACTGAAGCTTTCTTT,CASTRFWGLIQNTEAFF
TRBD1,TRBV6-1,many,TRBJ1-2,TGTGCCAGCAGTGAAGCCCCAGGGGGCGCGCGCTATGGCTACACCTTC,CASSEAPGGARYGYTF
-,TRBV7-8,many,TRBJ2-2,TGTGCCAGCAGCTTAGAAGGGGGAGTGGACACCGGGGAGCTGTTTTTT,CASSLEGGVDTGELFF
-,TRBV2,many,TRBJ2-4,TGTGCCAGCAGTGAACGCAGGGTAAAAAACATTCAGTACTTC,CASSERRVKNIQYF
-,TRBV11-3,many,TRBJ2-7,TGTGCCAGCAGCTTATCCCCCGGCTACGAGCAGTACTTC,CASSLSPGYEQYF
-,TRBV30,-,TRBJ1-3,TGTGCCTGGAGTGTACTAATCGGTGGAAACACCATATATTTT,CAWSVLIGGNTIYF
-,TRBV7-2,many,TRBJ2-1,TGTGCCAGCAGCTTAGTCCTCGGAGCTTCTGTTGAGCAGTTCTTC,CASSLVLGASVEQFF
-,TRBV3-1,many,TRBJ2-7,TGTGCCAGCAGCCTCCTAAGTCGAGAGCAGTACTTC,CASSLLSREQYF
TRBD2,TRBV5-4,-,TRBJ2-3,TGTGCCAGCAGCCTTCATAGCGGGATAAGCACAGATACGCAGTATTTT,CASSLHSGISTDTQYF
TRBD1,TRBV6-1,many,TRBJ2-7,TGTGCCAGCAGTCTCGGACAGGAAATCTACGAGCAGTACTTC,CASSLGQEIYEQYF
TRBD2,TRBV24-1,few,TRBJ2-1,TGTGCCACCAGTGATTCGCTTGCGAGGACTAGCGGGAGAAAGGACAATGAGCAGTTCTTC,CATSDSLARTSGRKDNEQFF
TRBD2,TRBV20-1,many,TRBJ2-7,TGCAGTGCTCATCAATCTAGCGGGAGTGTGTACGAGCAGTACTTC,CSAHQSSGSVYEQYF
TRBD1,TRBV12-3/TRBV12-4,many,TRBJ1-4,TGTGCCAGCAGTACCCGACAGGGCGGTGGAGAAAAACTGTTTTTT,CASSTRQGGGEKLFF
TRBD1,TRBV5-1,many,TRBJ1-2,TGCGCCAGCAGCCAAGACAGGGTGGATGGCTACACCTTC,CASSQDRVDGYTF
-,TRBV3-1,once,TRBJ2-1,TGTGCCAGCAGCCAAGATCGGCTGAGCTACAATGAGCAGTTCTTC,CASSQDRLSYNEQFF
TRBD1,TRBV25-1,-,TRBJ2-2,TGTGCCAGCAGGCCTAGACAGGGGGCCGGCGGGGAGCTGTTTTTT,CASRPRQGAGGELFF
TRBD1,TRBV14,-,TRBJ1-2,TGTGCCAGCAGCCAATTCCCTCTCGACAGGGAACAATTCTATGGCTACACCTTC,CASSQFPLDREQFYGYTF
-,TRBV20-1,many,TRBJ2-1,TGCAGTGGGGGGTACAATGAGCAGTTCTTC,CSGGYNEQFF
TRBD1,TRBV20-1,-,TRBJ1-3,TGCAGTGCTAGAGAGCGTAGGACAGGTGGAAACACCATATATTTT,CSARERRTGGNTIYF
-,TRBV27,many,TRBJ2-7,TGTGCCAGCAGTTTATTTGCGGGATGGGACGAGCAGTACTTC,CASSLFAGWDEQYF
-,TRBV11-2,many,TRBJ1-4,TGTGCCAGCAGCTTACCAGGGGCAGTGGCTAATGAAAAACTGTTTTTT,CASSLPGAVANEKLFF
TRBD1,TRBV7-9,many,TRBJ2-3,TGTGCCAGCAGCTTGTGGGTATGGGACAGGGAATTCACAGATACGCAGTATTTT,CASSLWVWDREFTDTQYF
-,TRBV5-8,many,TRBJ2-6,TGTGCCAGCCCTTGGGGCTCTGGGGCCAACGTCCTGACTTTC,CASPWGSGANVLTF
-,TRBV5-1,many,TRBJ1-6,TGCGCCAGCAGCTTGACCTTCTATAATTCACCCCTCCACTTT,CASSLTFYNSPLHF
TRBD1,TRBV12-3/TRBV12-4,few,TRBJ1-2,TGTGCCAGCAGTTCCCGGACAGGTTATAACTATGGCTACACCTTC,CASSSRTGYNYGYTF
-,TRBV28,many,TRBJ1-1,TGTGCCAGCAGTGGCCTTGGACAGACCCTCTTT,CASSGLGQTLF
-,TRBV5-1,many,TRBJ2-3,TGCGCCAGCAGTCCCAAGGGGTACACAGATACGCAGTATTTT,CASSPKGYTDTQYF